A single sample gave rise to the 14 T cell receptor beta chains below, sequenced in a study of metastatic and nonmetastatic thyroid tumors. MiXCR reprocessed the PCR reads for TCRdb. This repertoire shows 27,000 or so clones, roughly 25% found once; its top ten account for 5.5% to 7%. Thyroid surgery was preceded by no treatment in any patient. The source material was blood. These TCRs come from a female donor with papillary thyroid cancer or a benign thyroid nodule (not recorded which). Some clones in this sample may be carry-over from other donors' samples.

As for this clone: The junction departs from the called germline gene at one end, perhaps through a read error. This chain uses TRBV5-4 with TRBJ1-2; 9 positions agree with TRBD1. The CDR3 is 17 amino acids. Germline CDR1 SGHNT, CDR2 YYREEE (reference sequence). As DNA, the CDR3 is TGTGCCAGCAGCTTTCCGGGACAGGGAAGGGGGATAGGTGGATACAACTTC. Translation: CASSFPGQGRGIGGYNF. Filled out from reference TRBV5-4 and TRBJ1-2, the complete variable domain reads ETGVTQSPTHLIKTRGQQVTLRCSSQSGHNTVSWYQQALGQGPQFIFQYYREEENGRGNFPPRFSGLQFPNYSSELNVNALELDDSALYLCASSFPGQGRGIGGYNFGSGTRLTVV.

V usage is TRBV6-2 or TRBV6-3 and J usage is TRBJ2-6; 9 bases match TRBD1. After removal of 3 bases from V and 4 bases from J, the junction contained 4 bases not matched to a gene. In germline, CDR1 is MNHEY, CDR2 SVGEGT. The CDR3 length is 16 residues. The CDR3 spells CASSYTGGSGANVLTF. DNA of the CDR3: TGTGCCAGCAGTTATACAGGGGGCTCGGGGGCCAACGTCCTGACTTTC.

This clone was counted a few times. This rearrangement joins TRBV12-3 or TRBV12-4 to TRBJ1-1; D remains unclear. Trimming pared 4 bases from V and 1 base from J, leaving 4 bases between. The CDR3 runs 12 residues. DNA for the CDR3: TGTGCCAGCAGTTGGCAGAACACTGAAGCTTTCTTT. Protein sequence: CASSWQNTEAFF.

The chain recombines TRBV27 with TRBJ2-1; D might be TRBD1 or TRBD2, each matching 5 bases. The ends were cut back, 7 bases at V and 4 bases at J, with 14 bases in the middle. Germline V gene data show CDR1 as MNHEY and CDR2 as SMNVEV (reference sequence). The CDR3 runs to 14 residues. The CDR3 loop is CASTKGRTYNEQFF. The CDR3 nucleotides are TGTGCCAGCACGAAGGGACGTACATACAATGAGCAGTTCTTC.

The chain has TRBV5-1 and TRBJ1-1, with D maybe TRBD1 (5 bases). Germline V lookup: CDR1 SGHRS, CDR2 YFSETQ. The CDR3 totals 15 residues. The V end lost 3 bases, the J end lost 6 bases, and 18 bases lay between the germline ends. The CDR3 region has the DNA TGCGCCAGCAGCTGGACTGCCGGGACCGCCTCTGAAGCTTTCTTT. Its protein product is CASSWTAGTASEAFF. Full variable domain (remainder filled in from reference TRBV5-1 and TRBJ1-1): KAGVTQTPRYLIKTRGQQVTLSCSPISGHRSVSWYQQTPGQGLQFLFEYFSETQRNKGNFPGRFSGRQFSNSRSEMNVSTLELGDSALYLCASSWTAGTASEAFFGQGTRLTVV.

This clone was seen ten or more times. Other DNA sequences in this specimen translate into the identical CDR3. This rearrangement joins TRBV14 to TRBJ1-4, with 8 bases aligning to TRBD1. After removal of 4 bases from V and 6 bases from J, the junction contained 4 bases not matched to a gene. The V gene's germline CDR1 is SGHDN and CDR2 FVKESK. This CDR3 contains 14 residues. CDR3 in DNA: TGTGCCAGCAGCCGGACAGGGAGAGATGAAAAACTGTTTTTT. Encoded protein: CASSRTGRDEKLFF.

This clone has a count of ten or more. CDR3 sequence reads: CASSKGQSGTEAFF. The CDR3 nucleotides read TGTGCCAGCAGCAAAGGACAGTCGGGCACTGAAGCTTTCTTT. This rearrangement joins TRBV12-3 or TRBV12-4 to TRBJ1-1; D is perhaps TRBD1 (6 bases). V was cut by 6 bases and J by 4 bases, with 15 bases left in between. The CDR3 sequence is 14 residues long.

This chain joins TRBV5-1 and TRBJ2-2; possibly TRBD2 for D (5 bases). Trimming removed 1 base at V and 6 bases at J, with 13 bases between. The CDR3 has 15 residues. Germline assignment: CDR1 SGHRS and CDR2 YFSETQ. CDR3 nucleotides: TGCGCCAGCAGCTTGCTGGTGGACTGTGCCGGGGAGCTGTTTTTT. Amino acids: CASSLLVDCAGELFF.

This clone was counted between two and nine times. A much larger clone lies one base from this, so it may be a read error. The genes are TRBV27 and TRBJ2-5, with 16 nucleotides matching TRBD2. With 3 bases clipped from V and 5 bases from J, the junction kept 12 bases outside the gene matches. Per germline, CDR1 MNHEY and CDR2 SMNVEV (reference sequence). There are 19 residues in the CDR3. CDR3 nucleotides: TGTGCCAGCAGTTTCCGCGGGACTAGCGGGAGGGCGTGGGGGGAGACCCAGTACTTC. It encodes CASSFRGTSGRAWGETQYF.

The chain couples TRBV20-1 to TRBJ1-6; TRBD1 aligns across 7 bases. CDR3 length equals 14 residues. After removal of 1 base from V and 5 bases from J, the junction contained 2 bases not matched to a gene. CDR1 DFQATT and CDR2 SNEGSKA come from the germline V gene (reference sequence). In DNA form, the CDR3 reads TGCAGTGCTAGAGTAGGGACAGATAATTCACCCCTCCACTTT. Residues: CSARVGTDNSPLHF.

Only one count was recorded for this clone. The chain combines TRBV6-7 with TRBJ2-7; D gene ambiguous. TRBV6-7 is labeled an ORF, and its function is uncertain. V dropped 4 bases and J dropped 0 bases, with 25 bases sitting between them. The length of the CDR3 is 19 residues. In nucleotides, the CDR3 is TGTGCCAGCAGTTCCGCCTCTTTGATGGAGCCCGAATACTCCTACGAGCAGTACTTC. Translation gives CASSSASLMEPEYSYEQYF.

This clone is medium-sized (0.01 to 0.1%). The CDR3 loop is CASIDRDRGLNEQFF. The CDR3 DNA follows: TGTGCCAGCATTGACCGGGACAGGGGCCTTAATGAGCAGTTCTTC. V is TRBV27 and J is TRBJ2-1; TRBD1 matches at 10 bases. This CDR3 spans 15 amino acids. V trimming: 7 bases; J trimming: 7 bases; junction bases outside the gene matches: 10. CDR1 is MNHEY, CDR2 SMNVEV, per germline (reference sequence).

At least ten counts were recorded for this clone. The rearrangement links TRBV9 to TRBJ2-5; maybe TRBD2 (5 bases). Trimming left V 4 bases short and J 1 base short, with 11 bases between. This CDR3 is 14 amino acids long. CDR1 SGDLS and CDR2 YYNGEE come from the germline V gene. CDR3 sequence (DNA): TGTGCCAGCAGCCCGGGGTCTGCCCAAGAGACCCAGTACTTC. It codes for CASSPGSAQETQYF.

This clone was seen only a few times. The rearrangement uses TRBV19 and TRBJ1-5, with no clear D. Germline values: CDR1 LNHDA, CDR2 SQIVND (reference sequence). Trimming pared 5 bases from V and 11 bases from J, leaving 16 bases between. The CDR3 has 13 amino acids. The CDR3 protein is CASSVGNGRTQHF. The CDR3 nucleotides are TGTGCCAGTAGTGTGGGCAACGGTAGAACCCAGCATTTT.